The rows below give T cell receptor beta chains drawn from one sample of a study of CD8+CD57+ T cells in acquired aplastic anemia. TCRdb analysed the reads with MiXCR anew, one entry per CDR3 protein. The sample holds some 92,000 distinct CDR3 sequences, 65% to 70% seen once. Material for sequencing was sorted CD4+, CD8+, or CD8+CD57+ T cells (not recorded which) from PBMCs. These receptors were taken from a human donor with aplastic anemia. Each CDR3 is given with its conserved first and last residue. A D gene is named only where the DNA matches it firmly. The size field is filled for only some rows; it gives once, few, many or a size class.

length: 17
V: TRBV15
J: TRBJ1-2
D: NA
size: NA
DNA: TGTGCCACCAGCAGAGATTCGGACCGCATATCTAACTATGGCTACACCTTC
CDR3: CATSRDSDRISNYGYTF

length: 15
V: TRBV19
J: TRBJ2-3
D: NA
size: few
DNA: TGTGCCAGTAGGGCATCGTGGGGGAAGCCAGATACGCAGTATTTT
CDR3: CASRASWGKPDTQYF

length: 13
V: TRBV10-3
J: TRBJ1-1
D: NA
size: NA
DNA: TGTGCCAGCAGTTTATTGGGAACGACTGAAGCTTTCTTT
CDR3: CASSLLGTTEAFF

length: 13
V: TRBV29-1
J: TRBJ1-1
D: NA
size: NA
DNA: TGCAGCGTCGCTGAGAGGGGCAACACTGAAGCTTTCTTT
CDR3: CSVAERGNTEAFF

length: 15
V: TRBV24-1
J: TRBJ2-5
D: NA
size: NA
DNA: TGTGCCACCAGTGGGTCGGGAGTAACTAGAGAGACCCAGTACTTC
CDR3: CATSGSGVTRETQYF

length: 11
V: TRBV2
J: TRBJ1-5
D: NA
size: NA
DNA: TGTGCCAGCAGTGTAGGTCAGCCCCAGCATTTT
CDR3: CASSVGQPQHF

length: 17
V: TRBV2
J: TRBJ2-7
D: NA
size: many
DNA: TGTGCCAGCAGTGAAGCGCTTGAGGGGGTGGCCTCCTACGAGCAGTACTTC
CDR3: CASSEALEGVASYEQYF

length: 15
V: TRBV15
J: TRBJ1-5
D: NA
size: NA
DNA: TGTGCCACCAGCAGCCAAGTACGTCACAATCAGCCCCAGCATTTT
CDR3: CATSSQVRHNQPQHF

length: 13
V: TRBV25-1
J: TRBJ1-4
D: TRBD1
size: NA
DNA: TGTGCCAGCATGGACAGGGTCGTTGAAAAACTGTTTTTT
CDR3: CASMDRVVEKLFF

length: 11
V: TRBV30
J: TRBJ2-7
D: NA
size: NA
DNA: TGTGCCTGGAGTGCCCTCTACGAGCAGTACTTC
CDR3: CAWSALYEQYF

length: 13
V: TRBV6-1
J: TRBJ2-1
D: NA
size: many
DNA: TGTGCCAGCATGACGGGAGATGTAGGGGAGCAGTTCTTC
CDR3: CASMTGDVGEQFF

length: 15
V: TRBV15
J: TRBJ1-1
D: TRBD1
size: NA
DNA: TGTGCCACCAGCATGGACAGGGCGAGGACCACTGAAGCTTTCTTT
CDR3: CATSMDRARTTEAFF

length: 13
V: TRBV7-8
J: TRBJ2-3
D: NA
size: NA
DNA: TGTGCCACCCGGCCTCCCCACACAGATACGCAGTATTTT
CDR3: CATRPPHTDTQYF

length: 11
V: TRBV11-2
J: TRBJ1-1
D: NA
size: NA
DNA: TGTGCAAGCAGCTCAGGGAGTTCAGCTTTCTTT
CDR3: CASSSGSSAFF

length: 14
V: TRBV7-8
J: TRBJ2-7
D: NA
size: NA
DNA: TGTGCCAGCAGCCCAACTGGGCCTCCTCTCGAGCAGTACTTC
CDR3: CASSPTGPPLEQYF

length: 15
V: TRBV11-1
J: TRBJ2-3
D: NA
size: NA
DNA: TGTGCCAGCAGCACGGACGGGGTTTACACAGATACGCAGTATTTT
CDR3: CASSTDGVYTDTQYF

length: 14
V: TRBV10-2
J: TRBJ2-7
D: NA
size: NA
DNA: TGCGCCAGCAGTGATCGCGGGTATGGCGACGAGCAGTACTTC
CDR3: CASSDRGYGDEQYF

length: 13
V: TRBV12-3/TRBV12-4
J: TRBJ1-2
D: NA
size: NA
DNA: TGTGCCAGCAAGTCAGGGCTTCGAGGTGGCTACACCTTC
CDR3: CASKSGLRGGYTF

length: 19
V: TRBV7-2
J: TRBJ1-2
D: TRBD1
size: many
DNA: TGTGCCAGCAGCCCCGGACTTGGACAGGACGTTCAGCTATACTATGGCTACACCTTC
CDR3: CASSPGLGQDVQLYYGYTF

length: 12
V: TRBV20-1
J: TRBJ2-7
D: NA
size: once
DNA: TGCAGTGCAGGACCCCCCGGGTCCGAGCAGTACTTC
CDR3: CSAGPPGSEQYF

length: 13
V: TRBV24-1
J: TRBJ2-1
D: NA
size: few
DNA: TGTGCCACCAGTGATTTCCAGAACAATGAGCAGTTCTTC
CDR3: CATSDFQNNEQFF

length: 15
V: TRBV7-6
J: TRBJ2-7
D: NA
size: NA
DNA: TGTGCCAGCAGCTTAGGGGAGGCAATACCCTACGAGCAGTATTTC
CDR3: CASSLGEAIPYEQYF

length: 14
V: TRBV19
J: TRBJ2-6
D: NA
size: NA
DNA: TGTGCCACCAAAGGGGGTTCTGGGGCCAACGTCCTGACTTTC
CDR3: CATKGGSGANVLTF

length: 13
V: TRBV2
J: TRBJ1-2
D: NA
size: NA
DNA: TGTGCCAGCAGTGAAGCGCAGGTCTATGGCTACACCTTC
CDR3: CASSEAQVYGYTF

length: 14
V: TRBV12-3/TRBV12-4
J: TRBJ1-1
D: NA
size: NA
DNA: TGTGCTACTAGGGCCGAAGACGTGAACACTGAAGCTTTCTTT
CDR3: CATRAEDVNTEAFF

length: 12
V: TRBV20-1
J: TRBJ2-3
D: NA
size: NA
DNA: TGCAGTGCTAGAGTTAGCACAGATACGCAGTATTTT
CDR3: CSARVSTDTQYF

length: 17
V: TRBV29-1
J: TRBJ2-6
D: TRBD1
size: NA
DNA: TGCAGCGCTCGCACCGGGACAGGTCCATCGGGGGCCAACGTCCTGACTTTC
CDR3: CSARTGTGPSGANVLTF

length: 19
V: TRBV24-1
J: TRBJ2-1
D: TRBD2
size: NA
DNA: TGTGCCACCAGTGATTTGGCCCCGGAGCGGGAGGGCTCCTACAATGAGCAGTTCTTC
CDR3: CATSDLAPEREGSYNEQFF

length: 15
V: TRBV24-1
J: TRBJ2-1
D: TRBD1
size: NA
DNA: TGTGCCACCAGTGATAGGACAGGGCTCATAAATGAGCAGTTCTTC
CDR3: CATSDRTGLINEQFF

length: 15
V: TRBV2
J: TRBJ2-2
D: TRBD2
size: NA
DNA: TGTGCCAGCAGTTTAACAGGGACTAGCACCGGGGAGCTGTTTTTT
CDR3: CASSLTGTSTGELFF

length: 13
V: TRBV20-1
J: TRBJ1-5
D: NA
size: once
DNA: TGCAGTGCTAGGACAGGTCCCAATCAGCCCCAGCATTTT
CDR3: CSARTGPNQPQHF